Below, 9 T cell receptor beta chains from the same sample are listed, as sequenced in a study of a mutant IDH1 vaccine in newly diagnosed glioma. Indicated time point: week 5, during vaccination. Each dose of the vaccine consisted of 300 ug of mutant IDH1 20-mer peptide, with topical imiquimod. Using immunoSEQ multiplex PCR, the repertoire was profiled, and TCRdb retains in-frame clones only, with some absent. The table includes approximately 60,000 clones, 82% detected once. Their target antigens are unknown. This specimen was PBMCs, taken from a glioma patient whose treatment included an IDH1 peptide vaccine. The receptors were gathered from a woman younger than 30 with glioma. Some clones in this sample may be carry-over from other donors' samples.

In this sample, this clone turned up a few times. This chain connects TRBV6-1 to TRBJ1-5; TRBD1 matches at 9 bases. V shed 8 bases, J shed 4 bases, and the junction held 0 bases outside the gene matches. Germline CDR1 MNHNS, CDR2 SASEGT. The CDR3 consists of 12 residues. CDR3 DNA sequence: TGTGCCAGCGGGACAGGGAATCAGCCCCAGCATTTT. Amino acids: CASGTGNQPQHF.

This clone has only one observation. The chain recombines TRBV19 with TRBJ2-7; TRBD1 matches 8 bases. Germline lookup yields CDR1 LNHDA and CDR2 SQIVND (reference sequence). The trim removed 5 bases at V and 6 bases at J, leaving 9 bases unmatched. CDR3 size: 14 residues. The CDR3 DNA reads TGTGCCAGTAGTCATCGGACAGGGAGCTCCGAGCAGTACTTC. Its translation is CASSHRTGSSEQYF.

The count of this clone is one. This CDR3 reads CAWSPRGGPYTEAFF. CDR3 nucleotides: TGTGCCTGGAGTCCCAGGGGGGGGCCCTACACTGAAGCTTTCTTT. The chain recombines TRBV30 with TRBJ1-1; 7 bases fit TRBD1. In germline, CDR1 is GTSNPN, CDR2 SVGIG (reference sequence). The trim removed 2 bases at V and 3 bases at J, leaving 9 bases unmatched. There are 15 residues in the CDR3.

The V gene is TRBV9, the J gene TRBJ2-3, with 13 bases identical to TRBD2. The CDR3 sequence is 18 residues long. In germline, CDR1 is SGDLS, CDR2 YYNGEE. Germline trimming cut 0 bases from V and 3 bases from J; bases unmatched to any gene: 7. DNA of the CDR3: TGTGCCAGCAGCGTAGGAGGGGGACTAGCGGGGAATACAGATACGCAGTATTTT. Translated, it gives CASSVGGGLAGNTDTQYF.

V is TRBV9 and J is TRBJ2-7; TRBD2 aligns across 8 bases. This CDR3 region has 15 residues. The J segment lost 3 bases and the V segment lost 0 bases, leaving 5 bases of the junction unmatched. The germline CDR1 and CDR2 sequences are SGDLS and YYNGEE. The CDR3 loop is CASSVESGSVYEQYF. CDR3 DNA: TGTGCCAGCAGCGTAGAAAGCGGGAGTGTCTACGAGCAGTACTTC.

This chain connects TRBV5-1 to TRBJ1-1; tentative D call: TRBD1 (5 bases). Germline CDR1 is SGHRS and CDR2 is YFSETQ. This CDR3 has 13 amino acids. The V end lost 3 bases, the J end lost 6 bases, and 12 bases lay between the germline ends. The CDR3 is CASSSMGVPEAFF. Here the CDR3 DNA reads TGCGCCAGCAGCTCGATGGGGGTCCCTGAAGCTTTCTTT. The entire variable domain, with the rest obtained from reference TRBV5-1 and TRBJ1-1, is as follows: KAGVTQTPRYLIKTRGQQVTLSCSPISGHRSVSWYQQTPGQGLQFLFEYFSETQRNKGNFPGRFSGRQFSNSRSEMNVSTLELGDSALYLCASSSMGVPEAFFGQGTRLTVV.

There are a few counts of this clone. V gene TRBV2 combines with J gene TRBJ1-3; D unclear. CDR1 SNHLY and CDR2 FYNNEI come from the germline V gene. Deletions cut 8 bases from V and 0 bases from J, with 11 bases between. The CDR3 is 14 residues long. The CDR3 DNA reads TGTGCCAGCCAGACGGTGAACTCTGGAAACACCATATATTTT. This translates into CASQTVNSGNTIYF.

This clone was counted once. The CDR3 DNA follows: TGTGCCAGCAGCCGAGGTAACACCGGGGAGCTGTTTTTT. Its protein product is CASSRGNTGELFF. V is TRBV25-1 and J is TRBJ2-2; D call uncertain. Germline CDR1 is MGHDK and CDR2 is SYGVNS. The CDR3 covers 13 residues. Trimming cost V 6 bases and J 2 bases, with 7 bases left between them.

In its sample, this clone was seen once. In nucleotides, the CDR3 is TGCGCCAGCAGCCCCCGGACTAGCGGGAGCCACATTCAGTACTTC. It is translated as CASSPRTSGSHIQYF. The chain uses TRBV5-1 and TRBJ2-4; the match to TRBD2 covers 13 bases. Germline V CDR1 and CDR2: SGHRS, YFSETQ. CDR3 size: 15 residues. The junction had 6 bases not matched to a gene; V was cut back by 4 bases and J by 8 bases.